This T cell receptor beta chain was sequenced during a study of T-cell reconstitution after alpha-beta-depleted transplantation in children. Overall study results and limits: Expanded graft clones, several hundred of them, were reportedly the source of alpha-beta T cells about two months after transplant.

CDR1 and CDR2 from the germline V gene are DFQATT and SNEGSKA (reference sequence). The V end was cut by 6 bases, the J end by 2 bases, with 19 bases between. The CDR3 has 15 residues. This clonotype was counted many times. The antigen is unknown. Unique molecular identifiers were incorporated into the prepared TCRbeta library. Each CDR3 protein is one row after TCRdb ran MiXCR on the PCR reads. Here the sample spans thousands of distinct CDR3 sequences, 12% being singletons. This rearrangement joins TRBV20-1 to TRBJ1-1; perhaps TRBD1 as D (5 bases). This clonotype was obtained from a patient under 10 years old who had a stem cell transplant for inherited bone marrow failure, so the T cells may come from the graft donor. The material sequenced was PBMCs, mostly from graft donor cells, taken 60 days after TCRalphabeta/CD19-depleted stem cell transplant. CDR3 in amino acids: CSAPRPGHGNTEAFF. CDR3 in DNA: TGCAGTGCCCCGAGACCCGGACACGGTAACACTGAAGCTTTCTTT.